This T cell receptor beta chain came from a study of identical twins (dated by TCRdb to 2016 to 2017). Some background on the complete study: TCR alpha and beta repertoires from monozygotic twins, unrelated adults of various ages and cord blood were deep-sequenced to test whether fetal clonotypes persist. To rule out contamination, the twin experiments were replicated at different times with different library preparation protocols.

Overall results and qualifications from the work: Fewer insertions were carried by abundant cord blood beta clonotypes; a weaker similar trend was observed in young adult naive repertoires, while no such trend was observed in memory repertoires. In beta out-of-frame sequences, excess twin sharing was weaker, because having fewer shared sequences lowered the signal-to-noise ratio. In monozygotic twins, recombination models systematically underestimated out-of-frame TCR alpha sharing, but the models matched the sharing seen between unrelated individuals. Because the same donors could not be followed over many years, the conclusions depended on cross-sectional statistical analysis. Zero-insertion analyses could be partly confounded by invariant T cells such as MAIT and iNKT, although diverse VJ usage argued against such confounding for most clonotypes. Compared with coincidental sharing between unrelated individuals, an excess of low generation-probability sequences was observed among out-of-frame TCR alpha sequences shared between twins.

In the germline V gene, CDR1 corresponds to MRHNA and CDR2 to SNTAGT. The cysteine opens and the phenylalanine closes a CDR3 of 15 amino acids. This entry keeps only the CDR3 DNA: 45 bases, framed from base 1. V loses 6 bases, J loses 1 base, and the germline ends lie 14 bases apart. The method behind the library was 5' RACE. Sequencing was carried out with an Illumina HiSeq 2000. Template switching introduced a universal primer binding site; the final cDNA contained a unique molecular identifier, enabling accurate counting of TCR cDNA molecules. Specific primers in the conserved constant-segment region were used to synthesize first-strand cDNA for TCR alpha and beta chains. To control for contamination, every cDNA library carried two barcodes: a SMART-Mk sample barcode plus Illumina barcodes. TruSeq adapter sequences and Illumina sample barcodes were added in two successive PCR steps. Sequencing of the TCR alpha and beta cDNA libraries was done on the Illumina HiSeq platform using custom primers. On the authors' methods: MiGEC was used to process raw reads and extract unique molecular identifiers, and MiXCR was used to find CDR3 positions. For each individual, recombination models were inferred using an EM algorithm with the repgenHMM and IGoR tools. Shared clonotypes were analyzed with the tcR package in R, and sharing was normalized by the product of cloneset sizes. To study raw recombination free of thymic and clonal selection effects, out-of-frame nonproductive sequences were analyzed. TCRdb ran its own pipeline on the public reads, namely fastp trimming at Q25 and MiXCR clone calling, and kept in-frame beta chains. Each entry is one CDR3 protein sequence, shown with its most common DNA and genes. The V and J calls reflect TCRdb's pipeline rather than the authors' work. The sample profile shows around 300,000 distinct CDR3 sequences; around 8.8% of them were found once. The ten top clones hold 2% to 2.5% of the sample.

Only healthy Caucasian donors were included. Three pairs of female monozygotic twins, all aged 18 to 29 years, were included in the twin cohort. Miltenyi CD45RO+ enrichment and human naive T-cell isolation kits were used to isolate memory (CD45RO+) and naive T cells from PBMC. This clonotype was recorded many times. There is no known antigen for this receptor. Base-call qualities are not available, and no considerably larger clone is one nucleotide away. The sample also formed part of further work on yellow fever vaccine responses in identical twins. As the second publication notes: The authors reported that the T cell response to vaccination in identical twins appeared partly convergent and partly personalized. In the study, vaccine-responding T cell clones were precisely tracked in identical twins.

The TCR sequence derives from a woman aged 18-29 years in good health. The sample comprised memory (CD45RO+) T cells sorted from blood. The cell subset or site label on this specimen signifies: CD45RO+ enriched T cells. The chain is assembled from TRBV6-4 and TRBJ2-3; the D gene cannot be named for sure. The sequenced DNA: TGTGCCAGCAGCCAGGAAGTGGGTGGCACAGATACGCAGTATTTT. The encoded protein is CASSQEVGGTDTQYF.